These T cell receptor beta chains were read from a single sample in a study of shared clonotypes between healthy human individuals. Assay: immunoSEQ multiplex PCR; the TCRdb copy retains only in-frame clones and omits some. The table includes 1.5 million to 2.5 million clones, less than 95% detected once. The specimen was naive CD8+ T cells sorted from blood. The receptors come from a man aged 18 to 30 in good health. The CDR3 runs from the conserved cysteine through the conserved F or W.

TRBJ2-3 TRBV4-3 CASSQSVFSVDTQYF
TRBJ2-2 TRBV20-1 CSARYGTELFF
TRBJ2-4 TRBV28 CASSFRTGGPKNIQYF
TRBJ2-5 TRBV5-1 CASSLAFGGPVETQYF
TRBJ2-7 TRBV4-1 CASSRRQGGYEQYF
TRBJ2-3 TRBV7-9 CASRDTGDTQYF
TRBJ2-7 TRBV13 CASSADGGGSYEQYF
TRBJ1-2 TRBV28 CASSLRGPNYGYTF
TRBJ2-7 TRBV6-1 CASSYDYEQYF
TRBJ2-7 TRBV10-1 CASSEMGYEQYF
TRBJ1-6 TRBV5-6 CASSSLGGNNSPLHF
TRBJ2-2 TRBV5-4 CASSLGDTTGELFF
TRBJ2-5 TRBV6-5 CASSYSGRAEDETQYF
TRBJ1-2 TRBV9 CASSPGTDNYGYTF
TRBJ2-3 TRBV11-2 CASSQIPSGGRDTQYF
TRBJ2-1 TRBV11-2 CASSLDFATGEQFF
TRBJ2-7 TRBV14 CASSQVESGPSYEQYF
TRBJ1-1 TRBV6-1 CASSDWGGDSYTEAFF
TRBJ2-2 TRBV6-5 CASSLGTPGELFF
TRBJ2-1 TRBV4-1 CASSQGLGTSGDNEQFF
TRBJ1-1 TRBV29-1 CSVEEYGGTKPEAFF
TRBJ2-5 TRBV7-9 CASSSSGWETQYF
TRBJ1-4 TRBV5-1 CASSRTGTGGADNEKLFF
TRBJ1-4 TRBV12-5 CATPGPRQINEKLFF
TRBJ1-5 TRBV6-1 CASSTTGLRQPQHF
TRBJ2-7 TRBV7-9 CASSPGLAGPSSYEQYF
TRBJ2-3 TRBV27 CASWVRGRPDTQYF
TRBJ1-1 TRBV29-1 CSVTTRNEAFF
TRBJ1-6 TRBV7-8 CASSISGTGSSYNSPLHF
TRBJ2-5 TRBV27 CASSLILAGGGETQYF
TRBJ2-2 TRBV9 CASSGYRGPELFF
TRBJ2-5 TRBV4-2 CASRDGLAGGETQYF
TRBJ2-1 TRBV29-1 CSVKGLAGGSEQFF
TRBJ2-1 TRBV9 CASSVGVYNEQFF
TRBJ2-1 TRBV28 CASSFRRGLAPPGQFF
TRBJ1-1 TRBV6-6 CATPMGGNTEAFF
TRBJ2-5 TRBV6-1 CASSEQLAGVSKETQYF
TRBJ1-5 TRBV11-2 CASSLAYNSNQPQHF
TRBJ2-7 TRBV5-1 CASSPTPSYEQYF
TRBJ1-2 TRBV5-4 CASSYGTGVFGYTF
TRBJ2-2 TRBV7-9 CASSFSLTSGRALAGELFF
TRBJ1-1 TRBV7-9 CASSFDRVNTEAFF
TRBJ1-2 TRBV5-1 CASSWTGTGPPYGYTF
TRBJ1-1 TRBV9 CASSAPPGLVAFF
TRBJ2-7 TRBV4-3 CASSQEWTGGFPYEQYF
TRBJ1-1 TRBV2 CASSEGRLNTEAFF
TRBJ1-2 TRBV9 CASSAAGRFGYGYTF
TRBJ2-5 TRBV18 CASSPADREGQETQYF
TRBJ1-2 TRBV7-9 CASSPSTNPLRYGYTF